This T cell receptor beta chain was retrieved from a study of early T cells in non-severe SARS-CoV-2 infection. Study summary: Chains were not paired, and sequencing was done on bulk RNA from unsorted whole blood. General study points: Private and CD4 specificities were missed by VDJdb matching, skewed to anti-spike CD8.

Details on this clonotype: The target antigen is unknown.

The CDR3 length is 14 residues. The germline V gene encodes CDR1 MNHNS and CDR2 SASEGT. V shed 8 bases, J shed 5 bases, and the junction held 11 bases outside the gene matches. The library protocol tagged individual cDNA molecules with unique molecular identifiers. Each CDR3 protein is one row after TCRdb ran MiXCR on the 5' RACE reads. The repertoire includes roughly 40,000 distinct CDR3 sequences, roughly 7.1% of them detected once, and roughly 5% sits in the top ten. The clonotype comes from an adult who was a healthcare worker with PCR-confirmed SARS-CoV-2 infection or an uninfected control (not recorded which). The chain recombines TRBV6-1 with TRBJ2-5; 7 nucleotides agree with TRBD2. What was sequenced was whole blood. CDR3 region: CASGGTIPTETQYF. In nucleotides, the CDR3 is TGTGCCAGCGGGGGGACTATCCCTACGGAGACCCAGTACTTC.